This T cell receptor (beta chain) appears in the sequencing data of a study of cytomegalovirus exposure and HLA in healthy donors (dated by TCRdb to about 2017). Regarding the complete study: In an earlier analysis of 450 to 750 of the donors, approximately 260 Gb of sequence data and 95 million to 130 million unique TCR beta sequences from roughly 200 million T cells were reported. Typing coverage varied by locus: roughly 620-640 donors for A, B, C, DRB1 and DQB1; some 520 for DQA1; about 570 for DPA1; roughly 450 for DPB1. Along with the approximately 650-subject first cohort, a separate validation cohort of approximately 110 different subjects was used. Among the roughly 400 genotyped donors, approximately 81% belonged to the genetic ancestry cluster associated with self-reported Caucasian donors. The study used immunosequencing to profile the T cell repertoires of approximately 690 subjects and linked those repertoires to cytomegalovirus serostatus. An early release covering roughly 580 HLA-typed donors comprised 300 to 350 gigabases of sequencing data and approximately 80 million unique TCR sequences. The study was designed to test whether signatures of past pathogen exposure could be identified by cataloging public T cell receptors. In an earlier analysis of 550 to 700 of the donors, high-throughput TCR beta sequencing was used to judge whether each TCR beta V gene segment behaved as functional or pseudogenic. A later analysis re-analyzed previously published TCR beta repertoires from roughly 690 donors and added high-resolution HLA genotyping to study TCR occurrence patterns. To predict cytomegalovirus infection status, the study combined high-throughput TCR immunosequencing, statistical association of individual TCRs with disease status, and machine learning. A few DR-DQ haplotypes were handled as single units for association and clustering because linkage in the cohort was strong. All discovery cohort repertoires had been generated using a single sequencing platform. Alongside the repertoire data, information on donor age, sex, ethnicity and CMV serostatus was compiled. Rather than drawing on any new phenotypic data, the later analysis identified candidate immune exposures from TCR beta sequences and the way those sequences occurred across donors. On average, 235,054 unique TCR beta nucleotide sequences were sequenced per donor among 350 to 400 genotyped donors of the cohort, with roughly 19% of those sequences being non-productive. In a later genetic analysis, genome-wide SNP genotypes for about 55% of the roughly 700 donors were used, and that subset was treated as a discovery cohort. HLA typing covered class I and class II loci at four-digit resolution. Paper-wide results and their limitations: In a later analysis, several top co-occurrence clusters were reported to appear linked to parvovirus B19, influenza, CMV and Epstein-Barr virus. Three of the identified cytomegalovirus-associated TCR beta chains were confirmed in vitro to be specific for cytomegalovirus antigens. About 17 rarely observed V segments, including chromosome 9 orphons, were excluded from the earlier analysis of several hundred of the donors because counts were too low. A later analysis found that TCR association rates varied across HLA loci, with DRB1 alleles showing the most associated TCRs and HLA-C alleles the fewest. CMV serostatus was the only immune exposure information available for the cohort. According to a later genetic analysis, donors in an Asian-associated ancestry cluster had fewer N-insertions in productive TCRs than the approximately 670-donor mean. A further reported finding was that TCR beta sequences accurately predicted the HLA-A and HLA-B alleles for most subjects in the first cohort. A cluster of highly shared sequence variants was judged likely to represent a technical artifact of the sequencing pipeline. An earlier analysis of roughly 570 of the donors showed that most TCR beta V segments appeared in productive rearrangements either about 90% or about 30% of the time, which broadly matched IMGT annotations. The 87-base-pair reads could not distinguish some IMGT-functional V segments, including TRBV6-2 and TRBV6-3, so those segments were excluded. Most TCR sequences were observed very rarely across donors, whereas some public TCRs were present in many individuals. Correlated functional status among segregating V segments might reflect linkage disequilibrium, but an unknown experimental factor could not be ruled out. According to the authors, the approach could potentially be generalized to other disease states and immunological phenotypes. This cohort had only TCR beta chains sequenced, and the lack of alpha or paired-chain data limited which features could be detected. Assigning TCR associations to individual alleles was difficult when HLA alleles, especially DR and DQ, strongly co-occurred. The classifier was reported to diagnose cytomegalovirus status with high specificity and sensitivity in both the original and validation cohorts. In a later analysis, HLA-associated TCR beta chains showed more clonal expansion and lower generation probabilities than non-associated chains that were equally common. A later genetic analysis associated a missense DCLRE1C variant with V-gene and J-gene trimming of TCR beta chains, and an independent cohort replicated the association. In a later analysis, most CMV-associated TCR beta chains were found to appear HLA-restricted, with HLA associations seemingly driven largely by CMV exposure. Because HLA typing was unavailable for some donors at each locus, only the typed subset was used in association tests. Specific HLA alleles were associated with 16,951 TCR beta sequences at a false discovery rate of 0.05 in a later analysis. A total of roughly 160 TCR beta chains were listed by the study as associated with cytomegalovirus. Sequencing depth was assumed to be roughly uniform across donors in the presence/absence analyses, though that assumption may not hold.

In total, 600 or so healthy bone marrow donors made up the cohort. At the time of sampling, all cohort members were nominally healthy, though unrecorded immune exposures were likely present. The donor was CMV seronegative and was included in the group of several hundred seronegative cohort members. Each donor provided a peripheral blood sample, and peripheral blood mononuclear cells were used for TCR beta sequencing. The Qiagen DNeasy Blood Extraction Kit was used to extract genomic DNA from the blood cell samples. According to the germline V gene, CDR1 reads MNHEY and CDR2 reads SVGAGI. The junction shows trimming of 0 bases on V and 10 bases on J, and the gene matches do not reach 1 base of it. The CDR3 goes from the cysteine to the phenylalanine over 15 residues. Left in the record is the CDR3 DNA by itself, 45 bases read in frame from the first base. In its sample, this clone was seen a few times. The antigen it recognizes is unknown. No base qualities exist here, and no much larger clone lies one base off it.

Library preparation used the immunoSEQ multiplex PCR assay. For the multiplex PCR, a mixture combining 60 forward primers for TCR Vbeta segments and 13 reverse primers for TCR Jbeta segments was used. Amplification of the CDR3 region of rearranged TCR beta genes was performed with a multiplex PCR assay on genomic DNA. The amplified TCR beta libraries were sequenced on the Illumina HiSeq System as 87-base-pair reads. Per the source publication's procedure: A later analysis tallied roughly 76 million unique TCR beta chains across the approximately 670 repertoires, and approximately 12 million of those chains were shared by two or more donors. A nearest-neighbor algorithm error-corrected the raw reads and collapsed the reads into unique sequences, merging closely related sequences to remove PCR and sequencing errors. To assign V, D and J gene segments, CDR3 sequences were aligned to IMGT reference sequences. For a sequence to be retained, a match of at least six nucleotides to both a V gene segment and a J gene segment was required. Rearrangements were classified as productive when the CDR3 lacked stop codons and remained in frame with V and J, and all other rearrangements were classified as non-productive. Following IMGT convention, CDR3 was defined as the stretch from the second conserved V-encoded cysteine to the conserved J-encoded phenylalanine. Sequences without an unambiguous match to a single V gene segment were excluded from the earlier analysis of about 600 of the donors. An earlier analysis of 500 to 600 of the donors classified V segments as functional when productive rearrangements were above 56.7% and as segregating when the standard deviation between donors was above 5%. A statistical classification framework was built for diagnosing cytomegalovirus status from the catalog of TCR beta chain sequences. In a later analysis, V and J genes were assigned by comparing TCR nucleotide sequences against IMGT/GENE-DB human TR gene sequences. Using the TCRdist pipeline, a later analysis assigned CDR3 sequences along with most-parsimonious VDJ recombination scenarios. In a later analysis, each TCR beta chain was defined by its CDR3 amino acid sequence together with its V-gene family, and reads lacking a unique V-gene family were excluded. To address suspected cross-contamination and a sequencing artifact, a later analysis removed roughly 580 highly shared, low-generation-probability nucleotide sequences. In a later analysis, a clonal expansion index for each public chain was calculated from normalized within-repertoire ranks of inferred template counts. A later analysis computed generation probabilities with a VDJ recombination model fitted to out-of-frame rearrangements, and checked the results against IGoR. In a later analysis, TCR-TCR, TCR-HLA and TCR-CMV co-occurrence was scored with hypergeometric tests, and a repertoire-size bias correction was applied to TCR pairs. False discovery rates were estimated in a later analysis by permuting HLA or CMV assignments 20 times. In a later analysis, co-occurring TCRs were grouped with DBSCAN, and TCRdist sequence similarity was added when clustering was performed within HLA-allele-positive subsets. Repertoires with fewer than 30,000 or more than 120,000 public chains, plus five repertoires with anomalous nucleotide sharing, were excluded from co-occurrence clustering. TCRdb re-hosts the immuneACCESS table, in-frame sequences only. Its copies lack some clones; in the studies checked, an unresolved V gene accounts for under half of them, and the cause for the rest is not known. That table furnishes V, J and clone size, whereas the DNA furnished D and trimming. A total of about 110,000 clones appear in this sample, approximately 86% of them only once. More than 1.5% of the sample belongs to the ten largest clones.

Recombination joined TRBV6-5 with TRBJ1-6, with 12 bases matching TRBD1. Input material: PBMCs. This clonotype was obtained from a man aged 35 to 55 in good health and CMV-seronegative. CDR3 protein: CASSYSGTGGSPLHF. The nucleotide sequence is TGTGCCAGCAGTTACTCGGGGACAGGGGGCTCACCCCTCCACTTT.